This T cell receptor beta chain was recovered during a study of metastatic and nonmetastatic thyroid tumors. In the study overall: Blood and tumor or nodule tissue repertoires from malignant and benign thyroid patients were compared. Overall study results and limits: In blood and tumor, TCR beta diversity was reportedly significantly higher in malignant thyroid tumors than in benign nodules.

Trimming removed 3 bases at V and 1 base at J, with 8 bases between. This CDR3 has 14 residues. Looked up from germline, CDR1 is KGHDR and CDR2 is SFDVKD. None of the patients had undergone any treatment ahead of thyroid surgery. TCRdb reprocessed the PCR reads using MiXCR. The sample comprises about 11,000 clones, roughly an eighth of which are singletons, and about 12% rests with the top ten. This clone has a count of ten or more. Its antigen is unknown. The rearrangement links TRBV24-1 to TRBJ2-5; no reliable D call. The material sequenced was blood. The TCR was taken from a female donor with papillary thyroid cancer or a benign thyroid nodule (not recorded which). Some clones in this sample may be carry-over from other donors' samples. Here the CDR3 reads CATSDPGSQETQYF. For the CDR3, the DNA is TGTGCCACCAGTGATCCCGGTTCCCAAGAGACCCAGTACTTC.